A single sample is the source of the 32 T cell receptor beta chains below, sequenced in a study of vaccination effects on CD4 cells after COVID-19. Before sequencing took place, the ViraFEST assay used viral peptide pools to expand antigen-specific CD4+ T cells. With nine to eleven days of culture completed, CD4+ T cells were isolated. Vaccinees lacked prior SARS-CoV-2 infection and tested negative for nucleocapsid antibodies. Antigen specificity for these receptors is unknown. Assay: immunoSEQ multiplex PCR; the TCRdb copy retains only in-frame clones and omits some. This sample has about 65,000 clones, with approximately 79% found just once. Source: CD4+ T cells from PBMCs cultured with HCoV-NL63 spike peptides, taken before COVID-19 vaccination. Receptors were obtained from a human donor who received a COVID-19 vaccine.

The V and J genes are TRBV9 and TRBJ2-5; weak D call: TRBD2 (5 bases). The ends were cut back, 1 base at V and 7 bases at J, with 14 bases in the middle. The length of the CDR3 is 14 residues. In germline, CDR1 is SGDLS, CDR2 YYNGEE. CDR3 in DNA: TGTGCCAGCAGCGTAAAAGGACTCAAGGGGACCCAGTACTTC. Encoded protein: CASSVKGLKGTQYF.

This sequence joins TRBV4-2 and TRBJ1-4, with D unclear. The CDR3 runs to 16 residues. Trimming shortened V by 1 base and J by 3 bases, and 12 bases separated the two germline ends. Germline values: CDR1 LGHNA, CDR2 YNFKEQ. CDR3 residues: CASSQVGWAPNEKLFF. DNA for the CDR3: TGTGCCAGCAGCCAAGTTGGGTGGGCCCCTAATGAAAAACTGTTTTTT.

The sample holds a few counts of this clone. CDR3 sequence: CASSSFGTGPYEKLFF. DNA for the CDR3: TGTGCCAGCAGCTCTTTCGGGACAGGGCCGTACGAAAAACTGTTTTTT. The V call is TRBV7-2, the J call TRBJ1-4; TRBD1 agrees at 9 bases. Trimming at V came to 4 bases and at J to 8 bases, leaving 11 bases not matched to a gene. The CDR3 contains 16 residues. Germline V lookup: CDR1 SGHTA, CDR2 FQGNSA. The full variable domain, rest sourced from reference TRBV7-2 and TRBJ1-4, is GAGVSQSPSNKVTEKGKDVELRCDPISGHTALYWYRQSLGQGLEFLIYFQGNSAPDKSGLPSDRFSAERTGGSVSTLTIQRTQQEDSAVYLCASSSFGTGPYEKLFFGSGTQLSVL.

The rearrangement joins TRBV6-1 to TRBJ2-1; D is uncertain. The CDR3 is made up of 13 amino acids. V was cut by 3 bases and J by 4 bases, with 7 bases left in between. Per germline, CDR1 MNHNS and CDR2 SASEGT. CDR3 nucleotides: TGTGCCAGCAGTGACGGTAGTTACAATGAGCAGTTCTTC. Translated, it gives CASSDGSYNEQFF.

The genes are TRBV5-1 and TRBJ1-1; a weak D match, TRBD1 (5 bases). V was clipped by 0 bases and J by 0 bases, with 9 bases between them. The germline V gene encodes CDR1 SGHRS and CDR2 YFSETQ. The CDR3 sequence is 15 residues long. CDR3 nucleotide sequence: TGCGCCAGCAGCTTGGTGGCAGGGCTGAACACTGAAGCTTTCTTT. Protein product: CASSLVAGLNTEAFF.

The V gene is TRBV5-6, the J gene TRBJ1-5; 10 nucleotides agree with TRBD1. CDR1 is SGHDT, CDR2 YYEEEE, per germline. After removal of 4 bases from V and 4 bases from J, the junction contained 8 bases not matched to a gene. The CDR3 is made up of 16 amino acids. CDR3 nucleotides: TGTGCCAGCAGCCCTTACCGGGACAGGGGTAATCAGCCCCAGCATTTT. Its protein is CASSPYRDRGNQPQHF. Together with reference TRBV5-6 and TRBJ1-5, the CDR3 gives the full variable domain: DAGVTQSPTHLIKTRGQQVTLRCSPKSGHDTVSWYQQALGQGPQFIFQYYEEEERQRGNFPDRFSGHQFPNYSSELNVNALLLGDSALYLCASSPYRDRGNQPQHFGDGTRLSIL.

The V call is TRBV12-3 or TRBV12-4, the J call TRBJ2-7; TRBD2 aligns across 9 bases. The CDR3 spans 13 residues. The junction had 6 bases not matched to a gene; V was cut back by 5 bases and J by 7 bases. CDR3 amino acids: CASSNSGGLEQYV. CDR3 nucleotides: TGTGCCAGCAGTAACAGCGGGGGGCTGGAGCAGTACGTC.

The chain couples TRBV6-5 to TRBJ2-3, with unresolved D. V was pared by 0 bases and J by 0 bases, with 4 bases between. This CDR3 contains 14 residues. Germline CDR1 reads MNHEY; CDR2 reads SVGAGI. The CDR3 loop is CASSYSRSTDTQYF. CDR3 DNA: TGTGCCAGCAGTTACTCGAGGAGCACAGATACGCAGTATTTT.

This clone was counted a single time. V is TRBV2 and J is TRBJ1-5, with a possible D match to TRBD1 (6 bases). There are 16 residues in the CDR3. Trimming left V 5 bases short and J 9 bases short, with 23 bases between. Germline CDR1 and CDR2: SNHLY and FYNNEI. CDR3 amino acids: CASSSQPSGVPRPQHF. The CDR3, as DNA: TGTGCCAGCAGTTCCCAGCCCTCAGGGGTCCCTCGGCCCCAGCATTTT.

The chain carries TRBV29-1 and TRBJ2-1; D remains unclear. This CDR3 is built from 14 residues. Trimming stripped 7 bases from V and 4 bases from J, with 17 bases between. Germline CDR1 reads SQVTM; CDR2 reads ANQGSEA. The CDR3 DNA reads TGCAGCGCCCGGACGGAGCCTCTATACAATGAGCAGTTCTTC. Amino acids: CSARTEPLYNEQFF.

The V gene is TRBV27, the J gene TRBJ2-5, with 13 bases fitting TRBD2. V lost 5 bases to trimming and J lost 7 bases; unmatched junction nucleotides: 19. This CDR3 has 19 amino acids. Germline CDR1 and CDR2: MNHEY and SMNVEV (reference sequence). The DNA for the CDR3 is TGTGCCAGCAGTCCCGGGGACAAGGGACTAGCGGGGCCTGGCAGGACCCAGTACTTC. Amino acid sequence: CASSPGDKGLAGPGRTQYF.

V and J are TRBV19 and TRBJ2-6, with 9 nucleotides matching TRBD1. Germline-derived CDR1 and CDR2 are LNHDA and SQIVND (reference sequence). This CDR3 region has 20 residues. V lost 7 bases and J lost 0; bases outside the gene matches: 16. Here the CDR3 DNA reads TGTGCCAGTAAATGGTCAGGACAGGGGTCCCCTAGCTCTGGGGCCAACGTCCTGACTTTC. Its translation is CASKWSGQGSPSSGANVLTF. The whole variable domain, remainder taken from reference TRBV19 and TRBJ2-6, is DGGITQSPKYLFRKEGQNVTLSCEQNLNHDAMYWYRQDPGQGLRLIYYSQIVNDFQKGDIAEGYSVSREKKESFPLTVTSAQKNPTAFYLCASKWSGQGSPSSGANVLTFGAGSRLTVL.

The chain employs TRBV21-1 and TRBJ1-1. TRBV21-1 is described as a pseudogene. The CDR3 loop spans 16 amino acids. The CDR3 sequence is CASSKERAGANTEAFF. The CDR3 coding sequence is TGTGCCAGCAGCAAAGAGAGGGCCGGCGCGAACACTGAAGCTTTCTTT.

The chain has TRBV7-3 and TRBJ2-3, with D perhaps matching TRBD1 (6 bases). The ends were cut back, 1 base at V and 6 bases at J, with 11 bases in the middle. Per germline, CDR1 SGHTA and CDR2 FQGTGA. This CDR3 is 14 amino acids long. The CDR3 region is CASSLMGAPDTQYF. CDR3 sequence (DNA): TGTGCCAGCAGCTTAATGGGGGCCCCCGATACGCAGTATTTT.

V usage is TRBV11-3 and J usage is TRBJ1-3, with 9 bases that match TRBD1. V shed 4 bases and J 2 bases; nucleotides not matched to a gene: 3. The CDR3 runs to 15 residues. Germline values: CDR1 SGHNT, CDR2 YENEEA. CDR3 loop: CASSSGQGPGNTIYF. As DNA, the CDR3 is TGTGCCAGCAGCTCGGGACAGGGCCCTGGAAACACCATATATTTT.

The V gene is TRBV6-6, the J gene TRBJ1-5; 8 nucleotides line up with TRBD1. CDR3 length equals 14 residues. CDR1 MNHNY and CDR2 SVGAGI come from the germline V gene (reference sequence). After removal of 2 bases from V and 7 bases from J, the junction contained 4 bases not matched to a gene. CDR3 protein: CASSYGQGGQPQHF. CDR3 bases: TGTGCCAGCAGTTACGGACAGGGCGGGCAGCCCCAGCATTTT.

The V call is TRBV11-2, the J call TRBJ2-7, with a tentative D call TRBD1 (6 bases). The germline gives CDR1 SGHAT, CDR2 FQNNGV. The CDR3 runs 13 residues. Between the trimmed V and J ends, which lost 4 bases and 7 bases, there was a span of 14 bases. The CDR3 reads CASSSDRRREQYV. The DNA of the CDR3 is TGTGCCAGCAGCTCGGACAGACGCCGGGAGCAGTACGTC.

CDR3 sequence reads: CASRGGTSHTGELFF. The CDR3 coding sequence is TGTGCCAGCAGGGGAGGGACTAGCCATACCGGGGAGCTGTTTTTT. The rearrangement links TRBV27 to TRBJ2-2; 9 bases align to TRBD2. This CDR3 is built from 15 residues. Germline CDR1 and CDR2: MNHEY and SMNVEV (reference sequence). J lost 5 bases, V lost 6 bases, and 7 bases had no gene match.

The CDR3 bases are TGTGCCACCAGTGATCCGGGACTAGCGGGGGTTCCCGTAACGGATACGCAGTATTTT. Translation: CATSDPGLAGVPVTDTQYF. V gene TRBV24-1 combines with J gene TRBJ2-3; TRBD2 matches 14 bases. This CDR3 contains 19 residues. V shed 3 bases, J shed 6 bases, and the junction held 13 bases outside the gene matches. Germline V lookup: CDR1 KGHDR, CDR2 SFDVKD.

V usage is TRBV12-1 and J usage is TRBJ2-3. TRBV12-1 is listed as a pseudogene. The CDR3 runs to 16 residues. The CDR3 nucleotides read TGTGCCAGCAGCCAGATCAAACCGTTCGGCGTGGATACGCAGTATTTT. Translation gives CASSQIKPFGVDTQYF.

Only a few counts were recorded for this clone. The chain is built from TRBV27 and TRBJ1-2; maybe TRBD1 (6 bases). The CDR3 has 16 residues. Trimming removed 10 bases at V and 3 bases at J, with 24 bases between. Germline-derived CDR1 and CDR2 are MNHEY and SMNVEV (reference sequence). The CDR3 sequence is CATLRRIGGRHYGYTF. The CDR3 bases are TGTGCCACCCTGAGGCGGATCGGGGGGCGCCACTATGGCTACACCTTC.

Only a few counts were recorded for this clone. The J gene is TRBJ2-1, the V gene TRBV7-8; 7 nucleotides line up with TRBD1. The CDR3 runs 15 residues. V lost 5 bases to trimming and J lost 4 bases; unmatched junction nucleotides: 8. Germline V gene data show CDR1 as SGHVS and CDR2 as FQNEAQ. The CDR3 is CASSRTGQIYNEQFF. The CDR3 DNA reads as TGTGCCAGCAGCCGTACGGGACAGATATACAATGAGCAGTTCTTC.

The chain uses TRBV4-3 and TRBJ1-5, with D unclear. The CDR3 contains 13 residues. The germline CDR1 and CDR2 sequences are LGHNA and YSLEER. V was clipped by 1 base and J by 9 bases, with 10 bases between them. The CDR3 sequence: CASSQAVLGPQHF. The DNA for the CDR3 is TGCGCCAGCAGCCAAGCTGTTCTGGGGCCCCAGCATTTT.

The genes are TRBV6-6 and TRBJ1-6; weak D call: TRBD1 (5 bases). Germline V CDR1 and CDR2: MNHNY, SVGAGI (reference sequence). Trimming took off 6 bases at V and 6 bases at J, with 12 bases between the two ends. CDR3 length: 14 amino acids. CDR3: CASSDLRANSPLHF. For the CDR3, the DNA is TGTGCCAGCAGCGACCTCAGGGCTAATTCACCCCTCCACTTT.

This clone has just a few counts. This rearrangement joins TRBV28 to TRBJ1-1, with D tentatively TRBD1 (6 bases). Trimming shortened V by 5 bases and J by 6 bases, and 7 bases separated the two germline ends. This CDR3 spans 11 amino acids. The germline V gene encodes CDR1 MDHEN and CDR2 SYDVKM. This CDR3 is CASSGQPEAFF. DNA of the CDR3: TGTGCCAGCAGTGGACAGCCTGAAGCTTTCTTT.

V usage is TRBV10-2 and J usage is TRBJ1-4, with D perhaps matching TRBD1 (6 bases). Germline CDR1 is WSHSY and CDR2 is SAAADI. The V end was cut by 4 bases, the J end by 3 bases, with 21 bases between. This CDR3 spans 18 amino acids. CDR3 in DNA: TGCGCCAGCAGTGGAGTCGGGGGCGGTCGGTTGGCTAATGAAAAACTGTTTTTT. Its translation is CASSGVGGGRLANEKLFF.

This chain uses TRBV6-1 with TRBJ2-4; D is perhaps TRBD1 or TRBD2 (6 bases each). Between the trimmed V and J ends, which lost 2 bases and 10 bases, there was a span of 18 bases. CDR3 length: 15 amino acids. Germline V gene lookup returns CDR1 MNHNS and CDR2 SASEGT. The CDR3 DNA is TGTGCCAGCAGTGAACGTATAGCGGACAGAGGGATTCAGTACTTC. Amino acid sequence: CASSERIADRGIQYF.

The rearrangement uses TRBV5-1 and TRBJ2-2; D is unclear. V was pared by 8 bases and J by 0 bases, with 11 bases between. The CDR3 runs 14 residues. Germline CDR1 is SGHRS and CDR2 is YFSETQ. The CDR3 DNA sequence: TGCGCCAGTCTGAGTTTCGCGAACACCGGGGAGCTGTTTTTT. Amino acids: CASLSFANTGELFF.

The CDR3 nucleotides are TGTGCCAGCAGCCTCATACTGGGATACAATGAGCAGTTCTTC. Amino acids: CASSLILGYNEQFF. The V and J genes are TRBV7-2 and TRBJ2-1; D is undetermined. V was clipped by 5 bases and J by 4 bases, with 12 bases between them. Germline assignment: CDR1 SGHTA and CDR2 FQGNSA. The CDR3 runs to 14 residues. Full variable domain (remainder filled in from reference TRBV7-2 and TRBJ2-1): GAGVSQSPSNKVTEKGKDVELRCDPISGHTALYWYRQSLGQGLEFLIYFQGNSAPDKSGLPSDRFSAERTGGSVSTLTIQRTQQEDSAVYLCASSLILGYNEQFFGPGTRLTVL.

The chain links TRBV28 to TRBJ1-6; D perhaps matches TRBD1 (5 bases). Trimming removed 7 bases from V and 10 bases from J, with 14 bases in between. CDR3 length: 13 residues. Germline CDR1 reads MDHEN; CDR2 reads SYDVKM. The CDR3 region has the DNA TGTGCCAGCATAAGGGGTAGTGGGTCACCCCTCCACTTT. Its protein product is CASIRGSGSPLHF.

V usage is TRBV19 and J usage is TRBJ1-1; possibly TRBD1 for D (6 bases). The CDR3 covers 13 residues. The germline V and J ends were trimmed by 9 bases and 2 bases, with 13 bases remaining between them. In germline, CDR1 is LNHDA, CDR2 SQIVND (reference sequence). CDR3 sequence (DNA): TGTGCCAGCCAGGACAGACTCAACACTGAAGCTTTCTTT. The encoded protein is CASQDRLNTEAFF.

This sequence joins TRBV5-4 and TRBJ2-4; D unclear. The length of the CDR3 is 15 residues. The ends were cut back, 0 bases at V and 5 bases at J, with 12 bases in the middle. Germline CDR1 SGHNT, CDR2 YYREEE (reference sequence). The CDR3 sequence: CASSLDPGIENIQYF. CDR3 DNA: TGTGCCAGCAGCTTGGACCCGGGCATCGAAAACATTCAGTACTTC.